Below are 9 T cell receptor beta chains sequenced from a single sample in a study of technical replicates of blood from a few donors. Using immunoSEQ multiplex PCR, the repertoire was profiled, and TCRdb retains in-frame clones only, with some absent. The sample records about 82,000 clones, 96% being singletons. Sequencing was performed on T cells isolated from PBMCs. These receptors were collected from a human donor in good health.

This clone has only one observation. V and J are TRBV9 and TRBJ2-1; 7 bases line up with TRBD2. The CDR3 covers 15 residues. V was pared by 5 bases and J by 5 bases, with 10 bases of the junction left unmatched. Germline CDR1 is SGDLS and CDR2 is YYNGEE. The CDR3 here is CASSPPPAGNNEQFF. The CDR3, as DNA: TGTGCCAGCAGTCCTCCCCCAGCGGGGAACAATGAGCAGTTCTTC.

The V and J genes are TRBV10-3 and TRBJ1-2, with 8 positions matching TRBD1. This CDR3 region has 13 residues. Germline CDR1 is ENHRY and CDR2 is SYGVKD. The ends lost 5 bases at V and 6 bases at J; junction bases unmatched: 5. CDR3 residues: CAISLGQADGYTF. For the CDR3, the DNA is TGTGCCATCAGTTTGGGACAGGCGGATGGCTACACCTTC.

The rearrangement links TRBV19 to TRBJ2-2; 7 bases are shared with TRBD2. The CDR3 runs to 11 residues. With V trimmed by 8 bases and J by 7 bases, 1 base remained unmatched. Germline V gives CDR1 LNHDA, CDR2 SQIVND (reference sequence). The CDR3 sequence is CASREVGELFF. CDR3 nucleotides: TGTGCCAGTCGGGAGGTCGGGGAGCTGTTTTTT.

The genes are TRBV4-1 and TRBJ2-5, with TRBD1 matching over 9 bases. The CDR3 has 15 amino acids. Per germline, CDR1 MGHRA and CDR2 YSYEKL. V shed 6 bases, J shed 2 bases, and the junction held 7 bases outside the gene matches. The CDR3 sequence is CASSLTTGGQETQYF. The CDR3 nucleotides are TGCGCCAGCAGTCTGACGACAGGGGGTCAAGAGACCCAGTACTTC.

The chain recombines TRBV5-4 with TRBJ2-1, with D unclear. CDR3 length: 11 residues. With 6 bases removed from V and 5 bases from J, the gap between germline ends came to 6 bases. In germline, CDR1 is SGHNT, CDR2 YYREEE (reference sequence). For the CDR3, the DNA is TGTGCCAGCACAGGAAACAATGAGCAGTTCTTC. It translates to CASTGNNEQFF.

This chain joins TRBV7-2 and TRBJ1-5; TRBD1 matches 8 bases. The CDR3 has 15 residues. Trimming removed 2 bases from V and 3 bases from J; junction bases left unmatched: 3. Per the germline V gene, CDR1 is SGHTA and CDR2 is FQGNSA. Here the CDR3 DNA reads TGTGCCAGCAGCTTAAGGACAGGGTCCAATCAGCCCCAGCATTTT. Translated: CASSLRTGSNQPQHF.

The chain carries TRBV6-4 and TRBJ1-2, with D possibly matching TRBD1 (5 bases). The germline V gene has CDR1 MRHNA and CDR2 SNTAGT. V dropped 3 bases and J dropped 8 bases, with 13 bases sitting between them. CDR3 length equals 13 residues. In DNA form, the CDR3 reads TGTGCCAGCAGTGAGGCCCAGGGTCTGGGCTACACCTTC. Protein sequence: CASSEAQGLGYTF.

This clone was counted once. The chain recombines TRBV5-1 with TRBJ2-2, with TRBD2 matching 12 bases. The CDR3 loop spans 18 amino acids. V shed 5 bases and J 4 bases; nucleotides not matched to a gene: 12. Germline V gene lookup returns CDR1 SGHRS and CDR2 YFSETQ. CDR3 sequence: CASRRTSGNSEGTGELFF. The CDR3 region has the DNA TGCGCCAGCAGGAGGACTAGCGGGAATTCTGAAGGCACCGGGGAGCTGTTTTTT.

This rearrangement joins TRBV29-1 to TRBJ2-2; the D gene is possibly TRBD2 (5 bases). This CDR3 is 14 amino acids long. V lost 3 bases to trimming and J lost 3 bases, with 11 bases between them. Per the germline V gene, CDR1 is SQVTM and CDR2 is ANQGSEA. CDR3 nucleotide sequence: TGCAGCGTTGAGGACTCGGGGTACACCGGGGAGCTGTTTTTT. Translating gives CSVEDSGYTGELFF.